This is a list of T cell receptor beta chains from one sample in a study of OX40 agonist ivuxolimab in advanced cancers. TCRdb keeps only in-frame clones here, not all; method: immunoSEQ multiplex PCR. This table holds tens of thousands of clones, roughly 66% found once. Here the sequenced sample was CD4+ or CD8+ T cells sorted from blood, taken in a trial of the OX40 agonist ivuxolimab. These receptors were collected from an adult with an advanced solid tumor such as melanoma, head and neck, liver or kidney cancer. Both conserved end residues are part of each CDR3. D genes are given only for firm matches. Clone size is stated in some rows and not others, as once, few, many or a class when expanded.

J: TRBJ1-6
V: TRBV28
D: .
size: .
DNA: TGTGCCAGCAGTCCGGACAGCGATTGGGATTCACCCCTCCACTTT
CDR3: CASSPDSDWDSPLHF

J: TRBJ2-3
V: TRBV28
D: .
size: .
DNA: TGTGCCAGCAGTTCACCCACAGATACGCAGTATTTT
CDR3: CASSSPTDTQYF

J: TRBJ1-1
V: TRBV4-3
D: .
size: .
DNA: TGCGCCAGCAGCCCAGCCGACAGCCGTGCTCTACATGAAGCTTTCTTT
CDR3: CASSPADSRALHEAFF

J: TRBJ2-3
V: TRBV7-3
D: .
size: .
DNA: TGTGCCAGCAGCTCGCTCGCTGTGGCCACAGATACGCAGTATTTT
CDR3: CASSSLAVATDTQYF

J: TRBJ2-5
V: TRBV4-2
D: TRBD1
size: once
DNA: TGTGCCAGCAGCTACCCAATGCAGGGGGCAGAGACCCAGTACTTC
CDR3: CASSYPMQGAETQYF

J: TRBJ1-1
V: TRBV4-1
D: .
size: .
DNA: TGCGCCAGCAGCATCCCATCAAACACTGAAGCTTTCTTT
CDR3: CASSIPSNTEAFF

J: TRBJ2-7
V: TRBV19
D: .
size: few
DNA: TGTGCCAGTAGTATAGTGGGAACCGCCTACGAGCAGTACTTC
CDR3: CASSIVGTAYEQYF

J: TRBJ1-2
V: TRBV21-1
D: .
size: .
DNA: TGTGCCAGCCATTACCAGGGGGCTCTTCGCTATGGCTACACCTTC
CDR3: CASHYQGALRYGYTF

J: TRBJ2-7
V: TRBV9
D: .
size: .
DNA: TGTGCCAGCAGCGGCCGGGACACGAACTACGAGCAGTACTTC
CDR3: CASSGRDTNYEQYF

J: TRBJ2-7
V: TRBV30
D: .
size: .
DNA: TGTGCCTGGAGTTGGGGGCAGGGAGGCGAGCAGTACTTC
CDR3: CAWSWGQGGEQYF

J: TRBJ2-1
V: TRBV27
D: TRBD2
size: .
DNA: TGTGCCAGCAGTCCAACTAGCGGGGGGGCGGGTAATGAGCAGTTCTTC
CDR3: CASSPTSGGAGNEQFF

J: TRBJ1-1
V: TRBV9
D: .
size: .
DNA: TGTGCCAGCAGCTACGGGGGGGGTCCCCCGAACACTGAAGCTTTCTTT
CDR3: CASSYGGGPPNTEAFF

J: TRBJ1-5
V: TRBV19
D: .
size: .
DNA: TGTGCCAGTAGTATTTTCACAGACGTAAGGGGCAATCAGCCCCAGCATTTT
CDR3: CASSIFTDVRGNQPQHF

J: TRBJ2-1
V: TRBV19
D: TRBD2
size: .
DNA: TGTGCCAGTAGCCTGACTAGCGGGGGGGGAAATGAGCAGTTCTTC
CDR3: CASSLTSGGGNEQFF

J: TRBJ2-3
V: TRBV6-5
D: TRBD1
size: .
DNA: TGTGCCAGCAGCCGAGGACAGGGGCAGGGAACGCAGTATTTT
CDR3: CASSRGQGQGTQYF

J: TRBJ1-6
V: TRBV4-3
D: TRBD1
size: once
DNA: TGCGCCAGCAGCCAAGATAGGGGGACAGGGGGTTCACCCCTCCACTTT
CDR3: CASSQDRGTGGSPLHF

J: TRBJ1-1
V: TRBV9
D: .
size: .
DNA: TGTGCCAGCAGCGTAGCTGAACGTAACACTGAAGCTTTCTTT
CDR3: CASSVAERNTEAFF

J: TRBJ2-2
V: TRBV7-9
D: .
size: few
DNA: TGTGCCAGCAGCTTAGTCGTGGGCGGGGAGCTGTTTTTT
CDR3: CASSLVVGGELFF

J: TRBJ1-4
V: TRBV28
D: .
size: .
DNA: TGTGCCAGCACCGAGGAATTAAATGAAAAACTGTTTTTT
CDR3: CASTEELNEKLFF

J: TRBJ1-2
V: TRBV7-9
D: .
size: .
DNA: TGTGCCAGCAGCTCGCCGTTAATTGAGGGGGCTAACTATGGCTACACCTTC
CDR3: CASSSPLIEGANYGYTF

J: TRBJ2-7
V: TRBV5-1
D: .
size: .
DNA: TGCGCCAGCAGCTTGGTGGAGGGTGCGAGCGAGCAGTACTTC
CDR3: CASSLVEGASEQYF

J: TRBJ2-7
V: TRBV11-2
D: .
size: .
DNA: TGTGCCAGCAGCTACGGACGAGAGCAGTACTTC
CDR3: CASSYGREQYF

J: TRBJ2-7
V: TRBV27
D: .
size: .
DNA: TGTGCCAGCAGTTTTACAGGTACTCCCTACGAGCAGTACTTC
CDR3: CASSFTGTPYEQYF

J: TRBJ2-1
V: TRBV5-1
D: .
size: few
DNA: TGCGCCAGCAGCTTGGCGGTCAAACAGGGTTACAATGAGCAGTTCTTC
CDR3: CASSLAVKQGYNEQFF

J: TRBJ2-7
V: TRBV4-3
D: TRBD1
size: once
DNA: TGCGCCAGCAGCCAAGAGACAGGGGGCTCGTACGAGCAGTACTTC
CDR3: CASSQETGGSYEQYF

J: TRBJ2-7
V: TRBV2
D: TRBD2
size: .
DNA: TGTGCCAGCAGTGATCTAGCGGGAGCTCAGGAGCAGTACTTC
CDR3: CASSDLAGAQEQYF

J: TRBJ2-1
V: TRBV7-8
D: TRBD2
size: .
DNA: TGTGCCAGCAGCCCACGGGCGACTAGCGGTAATGAGCAGTTCTTC
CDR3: CASSPRATSGNEQFF